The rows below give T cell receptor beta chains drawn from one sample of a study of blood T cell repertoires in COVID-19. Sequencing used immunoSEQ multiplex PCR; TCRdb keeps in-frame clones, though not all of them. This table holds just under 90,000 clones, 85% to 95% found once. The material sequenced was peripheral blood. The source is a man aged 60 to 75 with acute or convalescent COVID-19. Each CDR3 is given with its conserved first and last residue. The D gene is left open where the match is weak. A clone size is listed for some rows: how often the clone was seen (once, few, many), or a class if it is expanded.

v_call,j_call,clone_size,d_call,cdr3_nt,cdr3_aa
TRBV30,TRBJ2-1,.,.,TGTGCCTCAACCACCTCCTTCGCGGCTAGGAATGAGCAGTTCTTC,CASTTSFAARNEQFF
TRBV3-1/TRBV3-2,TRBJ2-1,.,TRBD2,TGTGCCAGCAGCCCCATAGCGGGAGGGCTGTACAATGAGCAGTTCTTC,CASSPIAGGLYNEQFF
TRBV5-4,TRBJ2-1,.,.,TGTGCCAGCAGCCCGTCTGGGCGTTACAATGAGCAGTTCTTC,CASSPSGRYNEQFF
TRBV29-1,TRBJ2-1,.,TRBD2,TGCAGCGTTGAAGGGGTTAGCGGGAGAAATGAGCAGTTCTTC,CSVEGVSGRNEQFF
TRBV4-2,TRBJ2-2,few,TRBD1,TGTGCCAGCAGCCAAGAGGGTCCGGACAGGGGGCTAGGCGGGGAGCTGTTTTTT,CASSQEGPDRGLGGELFF
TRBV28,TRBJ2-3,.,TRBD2,TGTGCCAGCAGTTTAGGCCCTAGCGGGATCACAGATACGCAGTATTTT,CASSLGPSGITDTQYF
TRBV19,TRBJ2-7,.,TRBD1,TGTGCCAGTAGTTTCCGGGACAGGGGTTACGAGCAGTACTTC,CASSFRDRGYEQYF
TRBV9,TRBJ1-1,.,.,TGTGCCAGCAGCCCTCCTGCTGGGGAGGGGACTGAAGCTTTCTTT,CASSPPAGEGTEAFF
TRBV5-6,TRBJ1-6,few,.,TGTGCCAGCAGCTCTGACACCGGGAGCAAGGGGATCACCCTCCACTTT,CASSSDTGSKGITLHF
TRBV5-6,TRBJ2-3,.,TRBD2,TGTGCCAGCAGCTTGAGGCTAGCGGGGCCCGCAGATACGCAGTATTTT,CASSLRLAGPADTQYF
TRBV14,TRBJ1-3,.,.,TGTGCCAGCAGCCACTCTAACTCTGGAAACACCATATATTTT,CASSHSNSGNTIYF
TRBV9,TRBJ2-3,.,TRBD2,TGTGCCAGCAGCGAGACTAGCGCGAGCACAGATACGCAGTATTTT,CASSETSASTDTQYF
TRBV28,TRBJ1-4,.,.,TGTGCCAGCAGTTTTCGGGGGATAACTAATGAAAAACTGTTTTTT,CASSFRGITNEKLFF
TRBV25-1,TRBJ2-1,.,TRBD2,TGTGCCAGCAGTGACCCCGGGACTAGCGGCAATGAGCAGTTCTTC,CASSDPGTSGNEQFF
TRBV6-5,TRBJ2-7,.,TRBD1,TGTGCCAGCAGAGGACAGGGGTACTCCTACGAGCAGTACTTC,CASRGQGYSYEQYF
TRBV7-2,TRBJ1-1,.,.,TGTGCCAGCAGCTCACAAACTATGGTGAACACTGAAGCTTTCTTT,CASSSQTMVNTEAFF
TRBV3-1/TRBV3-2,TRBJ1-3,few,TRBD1,TGTGCCAGCAGCCGGACAGGGACTGGAAACACCATATATTTT,CASSRTGTGNTIYF
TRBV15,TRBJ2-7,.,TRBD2,TGTGCCACCAGCAGGAGACTAGCGGGAGTGGAGGAGCAGTACTTC,CATSRRLAGVEEQYF
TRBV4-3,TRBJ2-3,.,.,TGCGCCAGCAGCGCACAGGGATACACAGATACGCAGTATTTT,CASSAQGYTDTQYF
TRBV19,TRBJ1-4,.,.,TGTGCCAGTAAGGAGCAGGGAGGTGAAAAACTGTTTTTT,CASKEQGGEKLFF
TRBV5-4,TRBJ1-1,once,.,TGTGCCAGCAGCTTGGACGCGGGAGGTGAAGCTTTCTTT,CASSLDAGGEAFF
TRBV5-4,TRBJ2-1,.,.,TGTGCCAGCAGCTTGGACCGGGGGGCCTCCTACAATGAGCAGTTCTTC,CASSLDRGASYNEQFF
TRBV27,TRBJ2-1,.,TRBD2,TGTGCCAGCACCCGGACTAGCGGACTCCACAATGAGCAGTTCTTC,CASTRTSGLHNEQFF
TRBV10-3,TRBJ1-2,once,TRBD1,TGTGCCATCAGTGAGTCGAGCGGTGGGACAGCTAACTATGGCTACACCTTC,CAISESSGGTANYGYTF
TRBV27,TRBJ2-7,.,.,TGTGCCAGCACCTTACGGCCGACAGGAGACTACGAGCAGTACTTC,CASTLRPTGDYEQYF
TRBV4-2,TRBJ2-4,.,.,TGTGCCAGCAGCCAAGTTCTTTCCTCCTCAGCCAAAAACATTCAGTACTTC,CASSQVLSSSAKNIQYF
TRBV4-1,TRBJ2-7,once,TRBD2,TGCGCCAGCAGCCAAGGGGGACTAGCGGGAGAGGCGTACGAGCAGTACTTC,CASSQGGLAGEAYEQYF
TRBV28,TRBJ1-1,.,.,TGTGCCAGCAGCAAAGGACAGTCTCCCACTGAAGCTTTCTTT,CASSKGQSPTEAFF
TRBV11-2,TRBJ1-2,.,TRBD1,TGTGCCAGCAGCTCCACCCCGGGACAGGGGGGGGACTATGGCTACACCTTC,CASSSTPGQGGDYGYTF
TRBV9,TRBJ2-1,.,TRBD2,TGTGCCAGCAGCCCGGGACTAAACAATGAGCAGTTCTTC,CASSPGLNNEQFF
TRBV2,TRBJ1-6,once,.,TGTGCCAGCAGTGATCACGGGGAGAGAGATTCACCCCTCCACTTT,CASSDHGERDSPLHF
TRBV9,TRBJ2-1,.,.,TGTGCCAGCAGCGTTTTATATCCCCGGTTATCGACTAGGAAATACAATGAGCAGTTCTTC,CASSVLYPRLSTRKYNEQFF
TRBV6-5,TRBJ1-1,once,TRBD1,TGTGCCAGCAGTTACTCGAGACAGGGGACTGAAGCTTTCTTT,CASSYSRQGTEAFF
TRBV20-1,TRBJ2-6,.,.,TGCAGTGCTAGTCCCCCTCTCGGACAGCTGGCCAACGTCCTGACTTTC,CSASPPLGQLANVLTF
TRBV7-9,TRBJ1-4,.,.,TGTGCCAGCAGCTTAGGGAGGGGACGGACTAATGAAAAACTGTTTTTT,CASSLGRGRTNEKLFF
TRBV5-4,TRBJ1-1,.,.,TGTGCCAGCAGCTCCGATCTATCCTCCGAGATGAACACTGAAGCTTTCTTT,CASSSDLSSEMNTEAFF
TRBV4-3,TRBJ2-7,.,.,TGCGCCAGCAGCCAAGGAGCAGGTTACGAGCAGTACTTC,CASSQGAGYEQYF
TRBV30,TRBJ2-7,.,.,TGTGCCTGGGGGCGAAGCGAGCAGTACTTC,CAWGRSEQYF
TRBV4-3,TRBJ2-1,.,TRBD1,TGCGCCAGCAGCCAAGGCTGGACAGGGTCCTACAATGAGCAGTTCTTC,CASSQGWTGSYNEQFF
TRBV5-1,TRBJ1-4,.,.,TGCGCCAGCAGCATGACGGGGTTGGATGAAAAACTGTTTTTT,CASSMTGLDEKLFF
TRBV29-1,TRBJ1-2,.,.,TGCAGCGTTGGGTCAGTTTCTAACTATGGCTACACCTTC,CSVGSVSNYGYTF